The 18 T cell receptor beta chains in this list originate from one sample, sequenced in a study of cytomegalovirus exposure and HLA in healthy donors. The protocol was immunoSEQ multiplex PCR, while the TCRdb copy is restricted to in-frame clones and leaves out a portion. The data contain about 130,000 clones, roughly nine tenths of them seen just once; the ten biggest clones take up roughly 2%. Sequenced: PBMCs. The receptors derive from a woman aged 18-35 years in good health and CMV-seronegative.

The chain is built from TRBV4-1 and TRBJ2-1, with 14 positions matching TRBD2. Germline assignment: CDR1 MGHRA and CDR2 YSYEKL. The V and J ends lost 2 bases and 14 bases, in that order; junction bases with no gene match: 11. CDR3 length equals 16 residues. The CDR3 reads CASSQPTSGRAGYKFF. CDR3 DNA: TGCGCCAGCAGCCAACCGACTAGCGGGAGGGCGGGATACAAGTTCTTC.

The DNA for the CDR3 is TGTGCCAGTAGTATAGGTTCCGGCGGGAGAGGGGATGAGCAGTTCTTC. As protein: CASSIGSGGRGDEQFF. V gene TRBV19 combines with J gene TRBJ2-1; 7 bases agree with TRBD2. Looked up from germline, CDR1 is LNHDA and CDR2 is SQIVND (reference sequence). The ends lost 1 base at V and 8 bases at J; junction bases unmatched: 11. This CDR3 is built from 16 residues.

The chain employs TRBV19 and TRBJ2-7; D gene unclear. The CDR3 extends over 15 amino acids. From germline, CDR1 is LNHDA and CDR2 SQIVND (reference sequence). V was trimmed by 3 bases and J by 2 bases, leaving 14 bases between them. CDR3 sequence reads: CASSIRGGGPYEQYF. In nucleotides, the CDR3 is TGTGCCAGTAGTATTAGAGGCGGCGGTCCCTACGAGCAGTACTTC.

This chain links TRBV27 with TRBJ2-7; 8 bases are shared with TRBD1. CDR1 and CDR2 from the germline V gene are MNHEY and SMNVEV (reference sequence). The ends lost 4 bases at V and 4 bases at J; junction bases unmatched: 9. The CDR3 is 15 amino acids. CDR3 coding DNA: TGTGCCAGCAGTTATCAGGGGGCAACTTTTTACGAGCAGTACTTC. Translated: CASSYQGATFYEQYF.

V usage is TRBV28 and J usage is TRBJ2-1; possible D gene TRBD1, 7 bases. Trimming cost V 4 bases and J 4 bases, with 14 bases left between them. Germline V gene sequence: CDR1 MDHEN, CDR2 SYDVKM. This CDR3 has 15 residues. This CDR3 reads CASSSRTGGYNEQFF. The CDR3 DNA is TGTGCCAGCAGTTCCCGGACAGGAGGGTACAATGAGCAGTTCTTC.

The chain employs TRBV5-4 and TRBJ1-1; 7 nucleotides line up with TRBD1. V was pared by 3 bases and J by 7 bases, with 6 bases of the junction left unmatched. In germline, CDR1 is SGHNT, CDR2 YYREEE (reference sequence). The CDR3 spans 13 residues. CDR3 bases: TGTGCCAGCAGCTCCCTTAACAGGGGTGAAGCTTTCTTT. This codes for CASSSLNRGEAFF.

J is TRBJ2-7 and V is TRBV2, with 15 bases aligning to TRBD2. CDR3 length equals 16 residues. V lost 6 bases and J lost 12; bases outside the gene matches: 15. Germline values: CDR1 SNHLY, CDR2 FYNNEI. CDR3 sequence reads: CASRGGLAGGPEIRYF. The CDR3 region has the DNA TGTGCCAGCAGGGGGGGACTAGCGGGAGGCCCGGAAATCCGGTACTTC.

This clone was picked up a small number of times. The chain uses TRBV30 and TRBJ2-3, with a tentative D call TRBD1 (5 bases). Germline values: CDR1 GTSNPN, CDR2 SVGIG (reference sequence). This CDR3 has 11 residues. The V gene lost 5 bases and the J gene lost 3 bases, with 6 bases spanning the gap. The CDR3 loop is CAWDSTDTQYF. The CDR3 nucleotides read TGTGCCTGGGACAGTACAGATACGCAGTATTTT. Full variable domain (remainder filled in from reference TRBV30 and TRBJ2-3): SQTIHQWPATLVQPVGSPLSLECTVEGTSNPNLYWYRQAAGRGLQLLFYSVGIGQISSEVPQNLSASRPQDRQFILSSKKLLLSDSGFYLCAWDSTDTQYFGPGTRLTVL.

The rearrangement links TRBV25-1 to TRBJ1-2; D is perhaps TRBD1 (6 bases). CDR3 length: 16 residues. Germline assignment: CDR1 MGHDK and CDR2 SYGVNS. V lost 1 base and J lost 4, with 16 bases in between. CDR3 region: CASSELKDRNLYGYTF. For the CDR3, the DNA is TGTGCCAGCAGTGAATTAAAGGACAGAAATCTCTATGGCTACACCTTC.

The chain combines TRBV11-3 with TRBJ2-5, with D maybe TRBD1 (6 bases). In germline, CDR1 is SGHNT, CDR2 YENEEA. This CDR3 spans 14 amino acids. V lost 0 bases and J lost 3, with 8 bases in between. The CDR3 DNA is TGTGCCAGCAGCTTAGATGCAGGGGAAGAGACCCAGTACTTC. Protein: CASSLDAGEETQYF.

The chain carries TRBV6-1 and TRBJ1-5; 7 bases are shared with TRBD1. This CDR3 spans 13 amino acids. Germline lookup yields CDR1 MNHNS and CDR2 SASEGT. J gave up 10 bases and V 4 bases, and 7 bases lay outside the gene matches. CDR3 loop: CASSVGQLTPQHF. CDR3 bases: TGTGCCAGCAGTGTGGGACAGCTCACACCCCAGCATTTT.

V and J are TRBV7-9 and TRBJ2-5; D unclear. There are 14 residues in the CDR3. Trimming shortened V by 0 bases and J by 5 bases, and 10 bases separated the two germline ends. CDR1 SEHNR and CDR2 FQNEAQ come from the germline V gene (reference sequence). The CDR3: CASSLASTRETQYF. Here the CDR3 DNA reads TGTGCCAGCAGCTTAGCCTCAACCCGGGAGACCCAGTACTTC.

The chain's CDR3 is CASSYLAGGPNEQYF. Written as DNA, the CDR3 is TGTGCCAGCAGCTACTTAGCGGGAGGGCCCAACGAGCAGTACTTC. V gene TRBV7-8 combines with J gene TRBJ2-7, with 11 bases that match TRBD2. CDR1 is SGHVS and CDR2 is FQNEAQ in the germline V gene. After removal of 4 bases from V and 5 bases from J, the junction contained 7 bases not matched to a gene. CDR3 length equals 15 residues. Combining the CDR3 with reference TRBV7-8 and TRBJ2-7 gives the whole variable domain GAGVSQSPRYKVAKRGQDVALRCDPISGHVSLFWYQQALGQGPEFLTYFQNEAQLDKSGLPSDRFFAERPEGSVSTLKIQRTQQEDSAVYLCASSYLAGGPNEQYFGPGTRLTVT.

This chain uses TRBV7-3 with TRBJ2-4, with D possibly TRBD2 on 5 matching bases. Germline CDR1 is SGHTA and CDR2 is FQGTGA. Trimming shortened V by 5 bases and J by 7 bases, and 18 bases separated the two germline ends. The CDR3 consists of 15 residues. The CDR3 region is CASSRSGERGNIQYF. DNA of the CDR3: TGTGCCAGCAGCCGTTCTGGGGAGAGAGGTAACATTCAGTACTTC.

V and J are TRBV5-8 and TRBJ1-1; D uncertain. V shed 4 bases and J shed 5 bases, with 12 bases lying between them. From germline, CDR1 is SGHTS and CDR2 YDEGEE. This CDR3 is 13 amino acids long. The CDR3 DNA sequence: TGTGCCAGCAGCCCCCTAGATGGGACTGAAGCTTTCTTT. Translated: CASSPLDGTEAFF.

Of note for this clone: One end of the junction fails to match germline, which may point to a read error. The chain recombines TRBV29-1 with TRBJ2-7; a possible D gene is TRBD2 (6 bases). Germline V gene lookup returns CDR1 SQVTM and CDR2 ANQGSEA. The CDR3 is made up of 13 amino acids. DNA of the CDR3: TGCAGCGTCGAAGGGACTGCAGCCTACGAGCAGTACTTC. Amino acids: CSVEGTAAYEQYF.

Remarks on this clone: At one boundary the junction diverges from the germline segment, which might be a read error. The chain recombines TRBV5-1 with TRBJ2-7; 7 bases map to TRBD2. Looked up from germline, CDR1 is SGHRS and CDR2 is YFSETQ. This CDR3 has 14 amino acids. The CDR3, as DNA: TGTGCCAGCAGCCACGGGACTAAGAACTACGAGCAGTACTTC. It specifies CASSHGTKNYEQYF.

This chain uses TRBV7-9 with TRBJ1-5, with 11 nucleotides matching TRBD1. The CDR3 sequence is 16 residues long. Germline V gene sequence: CDR1 SEHNR, CDR2 FQNEAQ (reference sequence). V dropped 1 base and J dropped 6; count of bases not matched to a gene: 5. CDR3 DNA: TGTGCCAGCAGCTTAGTACTGGGACAGGGGGGTCAGCCCCAGCATTTT. Its translation: CASSLVLGQGGQPQHF.